This T cell receptor beta chain was recovered during a study of blood T cell repertoires in COVID-19. The CDR3 is made up of 15 amino acids. J lost 6 bases, V lost 5 bases, and 10 bases had no gene match. The germline CDR1 and CDR2 sequences are SGHTA and FQGTGA. Cohorts were based on clinical histories the participants reported. Libraries were prepared by immunoSEQ multiplex PCR; TCRdb keeps only in-frame clonotypes and omits some of them. The table records about 170,000 clones, about 88% of them present only once. The sample was PBMCs or T cells enriched from blood (not recorded which). The chain combines TRBV7-3 with TRBJ2-1; 7 bases align to TRBD2. The clonotype originates from a woman under 30 who had recovered from COVID-19. CDR3 protein: CASSPRAGVSNEQFF. The CDR3 coding sequence is TGTGCCAGCAGCCCTCGGGCGGGGGTTAGCAATGAGCAGTTCTTC. Full variable domain (remainder filled in from reference TRBV7-3 and TRBJ2-1): GAGVSQTPSNKVTEKGKYVELRCDPISGHTALYWYRQSLGQGPEFLIYFQGTGAADDSGLPNDRFFAVRPEGSVSTLKIQRTERGDSAVYLCASSPRAGVSNEQFFGPGTRLTVL.